This is a list of T cell receptor beta chains from one sample in a study of T cell repertoires in cytomegalovirus infection. One entry per CDR3 protein results from TCRdb running MiXCR on the reads. The sample lists about 140,000 distinct CDR3 sequences, around 30% seen once, with 45% to 55% in the top ten. These TCRs are of unknown antigen specificity. Material: CD8+ T cells from cultured PBMCs, obtained from culture after CMV antigen stimulation. Receptor source: a human donor in good health (CMV status not recorded). Some clones in this sample may be carry-over from other donors' samples. Both conserved end residues are part of each CDR3. D genes are given only for firm matches. A row's size may be missing; if present it is once, few, many or a size class.

V,size,D,J,DNA,CDR3
TRBV7-9,NA,TRBD1,TRBJ1-5,TGTGCCAGCAGCTTAGCGAAATCCACAGGGGGTGAAGCTCAGCCCCAGCATTTT,CASSLAKSTGGEAQPQHF
TRBV7-9,few,NA,TRBJ2-5,TGTGCCAGCAGCCCTGACCGATACCAAGAGACCCAGTACTTC,CASSPDRYQETQYF
TRBV19,NA,NA,TRBJ1-1,TGTGCCAGTAGTATAGGAAATTGGAACACTGAAGCTTTCTTT,CASSIGNWNTEAFF
TRBV12-3/TRBV12-4,few,NA,TRBJ2-3,TGTGCCAGCACGGGGGCGAGCACAGATACGCAGTATTTT,CASTGASTDTQYF
TRBV12-3/TRBV12-4,NA,NA,TRBJ2-3,TGTGCCAGCAGTCCCCTAAACACAGATACGCAGTATTTT,CASSPLNTDTQYF
TRBV11-1,NA,NA,TRBJ1-1,TGTGCCAGCAGCTTAGCGACAGAAACTGAAGCTTTCTTT,CASSLATETEAFF
TRBV7-9,NA,NA,TRBJ2-7,TGTGCCAGCAGCTCGGACATTTACGAGCAGTACTTC,CASSSDIYEQYF
TRBV19,few,NA,TRBJ1-5,TGTGCCAGTAGTCTCGCGGCATATAGCAATCAGCCCCAGCATTTT,CASSLAAYSNQPQHF
TRBV7-9,NA,NA,TRBJ2-3,TGTGCCAGCAGTTACCGCGGCCTTGCCCCAGATACGCAGTATTTT,CASSYRGLAPDTQYF
TRBV19,NA,NA,TRBJ1-1,TGTGCCAGTATAACAGGCTATGAAGCTTTCTTT,CASITGYEAFF